This record looks at one T cell receptor beta chain sequence and its context. This clone's antigen is unknown. No per-base quality is available; no much larger clone lies one base away. The immunoSEQ Assay, a bias-controlled multiplex PCR, was used to amplify TCRbeta CDR3 regions from genomic DNA. Processing in the source paper ran as follows. The number of nucleated cells in each sample was estimated from the amplification of reference gene primers within the assay. To quantify the absolute abundance of each unique TCRbeta CDR3 rearrangement, sequence reads were collapsed and filtered. For each sample, productive Simpson clonality was calculated as the square root of Simpson's diversity index over productive rearrangements. TCRdb provides this immuneACCESS table in a form limited to in-frame rearrangements. Some clones are lacking; in checked studies, under half of them reflect an unresolved V gene, and why the rest are absent is not known. That table supplies the V and J calls and clone size; D and trimming were determined from the DNA. The sample contains some 220,000 clones, approximately 83% of them found a single time. The ten largest clones capture roughly 3% of the sample.

The data were taken from a study of blood T cell repertoires in COVID-19 (dated by TCRdb to 2020 to 2021). Notes on the research overall: The collaborator samples originated in the United States, Italy and Spain and spanned the acute and convalescent phases of COVID-19. Subjects who had been exposed to COVID-19, were actively infected with it, or had recovered from it provided the deeply sampled blood TCRbeta repertoires that made up the dataset. The prospective study material was composed of cDNA or gDNA derived from T cells, B-cell-depleted T cells, or PBMCs. The samples were drawn from the first 160 participants of the ongoing ImmuneRACE study and from 950 to 1,500 subjects provided by 6 global collaborators. The repertoires were released in a freely available public database intended as a resource for research on the immune response to SARS-CoV-2. HLA class I and class II types, where available, came from metadata supplied by the sample provider rather than from assay-based typing. Sample metadata almost always included a de-identified subject ID, COVID-19 status, age in years and sex.

Overall results and qualifications from the work: Clinical and demographic metadata were provided uncurated, with the amount varying by source and participant.

A second Seattle source provided samples from volunteer blood donors who had recovered from COVID-19. Collaborating institutions collected whole blood in K2EDTA tubes following their own protocols. Collaborator samples were shipped for TCRbeta analysis as frozen whole blood, isolated PBMCs, or DNA extracted from either sample type. The germline V gene encodes CDR1 SEHNR and CDR2 FQNEAQ (reference sequence). The CDR3 sequence holds 15 residues, the cysteine and phenylalanine included. Of the read, only the CDR3 DNA is kept; its 45 bases are in frame from base 1. V is shortened by 5 bases, J by 3 bases, and the region joining them spans 16 bases.

The rearranged chain carries TRBV7-9 and TRBJ2-5; D gene: possibly TRBD1, on 5 matching bases. The sequence derives from a young woman who had recovered from COVID-19. Sample: peripheral blood. This receptor has the CDR3 CASSIPQGREETQYF. The DNA sequence reads TGTGCCAGCAGCATCCCCCAGGGCCGGGAAGAGACCCAGTACTTC.